This is a list of T cell receptor beta chains from one sample in a study of post-analysis software for immune sequencing data. Via MiXCR, TCRdb re-called the PCR reads, giving one row per CDR3 protein. The sample carries around 400,000 distinct CDR3 sequences, around 33% recorded once. The sample taken for sequencing was blood. The receptors were gathered from a girl aged 10 to 17 with multiple sclerosis. Each CDR3 is given with its conserved first and last residue. Fields, in order: clone size, J gene, V gene, D gene, CDR3 DNA, CDR3 protein. D genes are given only for firm matches. Only part of the rows carry a size: once, few, many, or a class if the clone is expanded.

clone size: .; J gene: TRBJ1-2; V gene: TRBV4-1; D gene: TRBD1; CDR3 DNA: TGCGCCAGCAGCCAACTCCTAGGGACAGATGGCTACACCTTC; CDR3 protein: CASSQLLGTDGYTF
clone size: .; J gene: TRBJ2-7; V gene: TRBV7-2; D gene: .; CDR3 DNA: TGTGCCAGCAGCTTAGATCGGCTAAGTAGCTCCTACGAGCAGTACTTC; CDR3 protein: CASSLDRLSSSYEQYF
clone size: few; J gene: TRBJ1-2; V gene: TRBV25-1; D gene: .; CDR3 DNA: TGTGCCAGCAGTGAGATTCCCTATGGCTACACCTTC; CDR3 protein: CASSEIPYGYTF
clone size: .; J gene: TRBJ1-1; V gene: TRBV29-1; D gene: .; CDR3 DNA: TGCAGCGCGGAGGGTGGAGAGAGCGCTGAAGCTTTCTTT; CDR3 protein: CSAEGGESAEAFF
clone size: .; J gene: TRBJ1-2; V gene: TRBV27; D gene: TRBD1; CDR3 DNA: TGTGCCAGCAGTTTTCAGGGGGGGAATGGCTACACCTTC; CDR3 protein: CASSFQGGNGYTF
clone size: .; J gene: TRBJ2-1; V gene: TRBV20-1; D gene: TRBD2; CDR3 DNA: TGCAGTGCTAGAGATCAGGAGCGGGGGGGCTCCTACAATGAGCAGTTCTTC; CDR3 protein: CSARDQERGGSYNEQFF
clone size: .; J gene: TRBJ1-2; V gene: TRBV20-1; D gene: TRBD1; CDR3 DNA: TGCAGTGCTAGGGAAGACAGGGCTGGCTACACCTTC; CDR3 protein: CSAREDRAGYTF
clone size: few; J gene: TRBJ2-3; V gene: TRBV11-2; D gene: .; CDR3 DNA: TGTGCCAGCAGCACCCGACCAAAAGATACGCAGTATTTT; CDR3 protein: CASSTRPKDTQYF
clone size: few; J gene: TRBJ2-5; V gene: TRBV6-1; D gene: .; CDR3 DNA: TGTGCCAGCATAGCTTCCCGGGAGACCCAGTACTTC; CDR3 protein: CASIASRETQYF
clone size: few; J gene: TRBJ2-7; V gene: TRBV6-2/TRBV6-3; D gene: .; CDR3 DNA: TGTGCCAGCAGTACCCTAATGGACATCTCCTACGAGCAGTACTTC; CDR3 protein: CASSTLMDISYEQYF
clone size: .; J gene: TRBJ1-1; V gene: TRBV7-3; D gene: TRBD1; CDR3 DNA: TGTGCCAGCAGCTTAACAGGGGGCATGAACACTGAAGCTTTCTTT; CDR3 protein: CASSLTGGMNTEAFF
clone size: .; J gene: TRBJ1-1; V gene: TRBV14; D gene: .; CDR3 DNA: TGTGCCAGCAGCTTGCAACAGGGCATAAGGAACACTGAAGCTTTCTTT; CDR3 protein: CASSLQQGIRNTEAFF
clone size: .; J gene: TRBJ1-6; V gene: TRBV7-8; D gene: .; CDR3 DNA: TGTGCCAGCAGCTTAGCTGAGATGGCAAGCTCCTATAATTCACCCCTCCACTTT; CDR3 protein: CASSLAEMASSYNSPLHF
clone size: few; J gene: TRBJ2-7; V gene: TRBV20-1; D gene: .; CDR3 DNA: TGCAGTGCTAGCAGATGGGAAAAGGGCTACGAGCAGTACTTC; CDR3 protein: CSASRWEKGYEQYF
clone size: many; J gene: TRBJ2-7; V gene: TRBV5-1; D gene: .; CDR3 DNA: TGCGCCAGCAGCCGGAACAGGGATTCGTACGAGCAGTACTTC; CDR3 protein: CASSRNRDSYEQYF
clone size: .; J gene: TRBJ2-3; V gene: TRBV12-3/TRBV12-4; D gene: .; CDR3 DNA: TGTGCCAGCTCGAGGGTAGCCAGAAAGGGGGCAGATACGCAGTATTTT; CDR3 protein: CASSRVARKGADTQYF
clone size: .; J gene: TRBJ1-1; V gene: TRBV7-3; D gene: .; CDR3 DNA: TGTGCCAGCAGCATCGCGGGGGGCAACACTGAAGCTTTCTTT; CDR3 protein: CASSIAGGNTEAFF
clone size: few; J gene: TRBJ2-6; V gene: TRBV7-2; D gene: TRBD1; CDR3 DNA: TGTGCCAGCACCCATCAGGGGGCTTCACCCTCTGGGGCCAACGTCCTGACTTTC; CDR3 protein: CASTHQGASPSGANVLTF
clone size: .; J gene: TRBJ2-7; V gene: TRBV7-2; D gene: TRBD2; CDR3 DNA: TGTGCCAGCAGCCCCCAGGCGGGGGGTACTTCCTACGAGCAGTACTTC; CDR3 protein: CASSPQAGGTSYEQYF
clone size: .; J gene: TRBJ2-3; V gene: TRBV29-1; D gene: .; CDR3 DNA: TGCAGCGTTGAAGATCGGGGTGGCGGCACAGATACGCAGTATTTT; CDR3 protein: CSVEDRGGGTDTQYF
clone size: few; J gene: TRBJ2-7; V gene: TRBV2; D gene: TRBD1; CDR3 DNA: TGTGCCAGCAGTGTCCGCAGGGGGAACGAGCAGTACTTC; CDR3 protein: CASSVRRGNEQYF
clone size: .; J gene: TRBJ1-1; V gene: TRBV20-1; D gene: .; CDR3 DNA: TGCAGTGCTCGCCAGGGGAGGGACGCTGAAGCTTTCTTT; CDR3 protein: CSARQGRDAEAFF
clone size: few; J gene: TRBJ2-1; V gene: TRBV5-1; D gene: TRBD1; CDR3 DNA: TGCGCCAGCAGCTGGGCAGGGGACAGCTCCTACAATGAGCAGTTCTTC; CDR3 protein: CASSWAGDSSYNEQFF
clone size: many; J gene: TRBJ2-2; V gene: TRBV20-1; D gene: TRBD2; CDR3 DNA: TGCAGTGCTAGACGAGCGGGAAGGACCGGGGAGCTGTTTTTT; CDR3 protein: CSARRAGRTGELFF
clone size: .; J gene: TRBJ2-7; V gene: TRBV12-3/TRBV12-4; D gene: TRBD1; CDR3 DNA: TGTGCCCGCAGTTTCGGCAGGGGGCTTTCCTACGAGCAGTACTTC; CDR3 protein: CARSFGRGLSYEQYF
clone size: once; J gene: TRBJ1-1; V gene: TRBV6-5; D gene: TRBD1; CDR3 DNA: TGTGCCAGCAGTTTCGGACAGGGACAAGCTTTCTTT; CDR3 protein: CASSFGQGQAFF
clone size: .; J gene: TRBJ2-1; V gene: TRBV12-5; D gene: TRBD1; CDR3 DNA: TGTGCTAGTGGCTCCCCGGACAGGGCTTACAATGAGCAGTTCTTC; CDR3 protein: CASGSPDRAYNEQFF
clone size: few; J gene: TRBJ1-5; V gene: TRBV6-4; D gene: .; CDR3 DNA: TGTGCCAGCAGTGAGGGTGCGTATCAGCCCCAGCATTTT; CDR3 protein: CASSEGAYQPQHF
clone size: many; J gene: TRBJ2-3; V gene: TRBV29-1; D gene: .; CDR3 DNA: TGCAGCGCGAATCCCCCGGGACTCCTCGGGGGTACGCAGTATTTT; CDR3 protein: CSANPPGLLGGTQYF
clone size: .; J gene: TRBJ1-5; V gene: TRBV20-1; D gene: TRBD1; CDR3 DNA: TGCAGTGCTATTTCACAGGGGAAGGGTAGCAATCAGCCCCAGCATTTT; CDR3 protein: CSAISQGKGSNQPQHF
clone size: .; J gene: TRBJ1-2; V gene: TRBV27; D gene: .; CDR3 DNA: TGTGCCAGCAGTCCACCCCAAACAGGGATCTATGGCTACACCTTC; CDR3 protein: CASSPPQTGIYGYTF
clone size: .; J gene: TRBJ2-6; V gene: TRBV12-3/TRBV12-4; D gene: .; CDR3 DNA: TGTGCCAGCAGTTTGGGTCCCCAGACAGGGGCCAACGTCCTGACTTTC; CDR3 protein: CASSLGPQTGANVLTF
clone size: .; J gene: TRBJ1-2; V gene: TRBV12-3/TRBV12-4; D gene: TRBD1; CDR3 DNA: TGTGCCAGCCGGTCGGGCAGGGGGGGCTATGACTACACCTTC; CDR3 protein: CASRSGRGGYDYTF
clone size: .; J gene: TRBJ2-1; V gene: TRBV5-1; D gene: .; CDR3 DNA: TGCGCCAGCAGCTTTAAGGGGTCCACGGGGGGCAGCTCCTACAATGAGCAGTTCTTC; CDR3 protein: CASSFKGSTGGSSYNEQFF
clone size: .; J gene: TRBJ2-6; V gene: TRBV4-3; D gene: TRBD1; CDR3 DNA: TGCGCCGGCAGCCAAGTTGGGGGACAGGGACTTTCTGGGGCCAACGTCCTGACTTTC; CDR3 protein: CAGSQVGGQGLSGANVLTF
clone size: few; J gene: TRBJ2-1; V gene: TRBV9; D gene: TRBD2; CDR3 DNA: TGTGCCAGCGGAGCGGGGGACCTTTGGGATGAGCAGTTCTTC; CDR3 protein: CASGAGDLWDEQFF